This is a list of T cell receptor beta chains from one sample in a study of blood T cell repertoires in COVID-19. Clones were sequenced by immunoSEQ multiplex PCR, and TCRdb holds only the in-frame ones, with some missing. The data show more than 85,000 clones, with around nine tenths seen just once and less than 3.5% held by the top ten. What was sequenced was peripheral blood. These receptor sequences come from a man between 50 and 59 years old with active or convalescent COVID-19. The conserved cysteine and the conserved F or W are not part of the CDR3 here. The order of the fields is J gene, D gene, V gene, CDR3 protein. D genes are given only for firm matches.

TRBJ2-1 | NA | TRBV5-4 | ASSVTANEQF
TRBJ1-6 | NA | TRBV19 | ASSKQAGSPLH
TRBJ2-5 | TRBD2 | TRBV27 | ASSLTGGQETQY
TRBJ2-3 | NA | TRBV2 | ASRGSTDTQY
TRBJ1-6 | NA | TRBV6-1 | ASSERTAGHSPLH
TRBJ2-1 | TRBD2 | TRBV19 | ASSWTSGGAGNEQF
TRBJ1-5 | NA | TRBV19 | ASSIPRYQPQH
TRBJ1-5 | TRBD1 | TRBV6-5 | ASSGTARNQPQH
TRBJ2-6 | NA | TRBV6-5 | ASSYSSGVGANVLT
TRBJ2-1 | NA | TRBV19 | ASGFGTGGGAYNEQF
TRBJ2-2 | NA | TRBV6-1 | ASSEVPRGDGELF
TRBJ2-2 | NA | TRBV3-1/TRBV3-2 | ASSQDGSFGAGELF
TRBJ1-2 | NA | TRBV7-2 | ASSPLVADYGYT
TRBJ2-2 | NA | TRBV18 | ASSRVGATGELF
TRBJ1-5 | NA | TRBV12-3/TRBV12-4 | ASGPAVRLPQH
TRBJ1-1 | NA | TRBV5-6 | ASSSPTGTEAF
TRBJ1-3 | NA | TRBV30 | AWSVLDGVSSGNTIY
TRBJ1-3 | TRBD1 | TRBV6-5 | ASSYSRTGGDTIY
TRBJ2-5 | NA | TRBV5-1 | ASSPGGGGSQETQY
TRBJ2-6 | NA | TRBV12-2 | ASRLAIRTGSGSGANVLT
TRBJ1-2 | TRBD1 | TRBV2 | ASSENPDRGLNGYT
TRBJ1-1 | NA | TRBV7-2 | ASLISGVNTEAF
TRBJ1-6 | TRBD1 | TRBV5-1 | ASSLGVDRNSPLH
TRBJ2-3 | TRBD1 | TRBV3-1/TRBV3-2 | ASSRQGPDTQY
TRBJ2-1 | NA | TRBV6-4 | ASSDSNGPSSYNEQF
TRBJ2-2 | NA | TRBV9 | ASSPSRVPGELF
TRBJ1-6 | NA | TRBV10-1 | ASSATGSDSPLH
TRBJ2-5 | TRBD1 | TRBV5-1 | ASSVGQGEETQY
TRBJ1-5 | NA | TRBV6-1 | ASSEGRVGQPQH
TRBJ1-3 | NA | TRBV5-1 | ASRSSEGGSSGNTIY
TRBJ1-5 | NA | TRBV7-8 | ASSFWAGASNQPQH
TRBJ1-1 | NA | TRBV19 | ASTHRGGGDTEAF
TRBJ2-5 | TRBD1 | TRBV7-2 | ASTKSVTGGGETQY
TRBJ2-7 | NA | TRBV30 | ACRNSYEQY
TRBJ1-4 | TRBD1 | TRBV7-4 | ASSLAGGASEKLF
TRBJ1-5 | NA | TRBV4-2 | ASSQEGAGRPQH
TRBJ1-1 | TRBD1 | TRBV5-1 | ASSPVQGAYAEAF
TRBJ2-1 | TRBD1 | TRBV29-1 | SVDRQGAYNEQF
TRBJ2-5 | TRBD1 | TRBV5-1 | ASSFAGTGDGQETQY
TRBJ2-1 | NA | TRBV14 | ASSQLNEQF
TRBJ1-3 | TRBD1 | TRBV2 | ASSAGTGGNTIY
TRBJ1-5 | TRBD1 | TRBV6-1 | ASSAQSGTGQAYSNQPQH
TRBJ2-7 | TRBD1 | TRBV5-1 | ASSLGQGGYEQY
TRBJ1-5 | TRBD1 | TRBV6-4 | ASSPGGGQPQH
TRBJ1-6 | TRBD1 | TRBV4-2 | ASSQEIDRGRSYNSPLH
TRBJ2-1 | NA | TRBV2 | AIPTTDSYNEQF
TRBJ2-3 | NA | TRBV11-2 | ASSLPSTDTQY
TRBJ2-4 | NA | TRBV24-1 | ATSDLGQLAKNIQY
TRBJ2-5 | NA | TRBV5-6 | ASSLARGSQETQY
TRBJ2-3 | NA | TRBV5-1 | ASSLAGLATDTQY
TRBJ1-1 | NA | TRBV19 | ASSINWGGNTEAF
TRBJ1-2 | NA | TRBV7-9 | ASSLVGEGGYT
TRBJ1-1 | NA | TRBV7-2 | ASSLLTGRTEAF
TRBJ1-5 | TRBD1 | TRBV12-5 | ASGLVLDRGDKPQH
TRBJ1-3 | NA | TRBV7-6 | ASSLGLSGAGNTIY
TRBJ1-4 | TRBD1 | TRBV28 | ASSSLGQGEKLF
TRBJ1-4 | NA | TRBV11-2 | ASSRQSINEKLF
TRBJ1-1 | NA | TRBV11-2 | ASRSQGNTEAF